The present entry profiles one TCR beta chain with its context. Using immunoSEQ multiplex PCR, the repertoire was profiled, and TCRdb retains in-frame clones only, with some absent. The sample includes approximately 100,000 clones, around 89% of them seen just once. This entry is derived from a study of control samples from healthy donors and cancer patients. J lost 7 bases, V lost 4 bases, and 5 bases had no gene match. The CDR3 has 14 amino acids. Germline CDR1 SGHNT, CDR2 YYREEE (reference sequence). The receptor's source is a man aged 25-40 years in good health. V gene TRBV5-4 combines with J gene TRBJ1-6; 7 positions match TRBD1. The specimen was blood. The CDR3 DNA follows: TGTGCCAGCAGCAGAACAGGGGACAATTCACCCCTCCACTTT. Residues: CASSRTGDNSPLHF.